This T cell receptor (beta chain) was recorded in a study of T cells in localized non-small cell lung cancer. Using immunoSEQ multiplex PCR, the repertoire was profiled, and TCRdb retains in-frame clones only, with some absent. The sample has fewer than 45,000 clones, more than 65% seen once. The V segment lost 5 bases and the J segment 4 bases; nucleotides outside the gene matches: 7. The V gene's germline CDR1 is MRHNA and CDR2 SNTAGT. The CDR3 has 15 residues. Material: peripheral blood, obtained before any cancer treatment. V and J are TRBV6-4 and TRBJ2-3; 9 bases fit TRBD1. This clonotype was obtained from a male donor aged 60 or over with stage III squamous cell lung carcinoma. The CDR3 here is CASSSGQGNADTQYF. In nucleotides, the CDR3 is TGTGCCAGCAGTTCCGGACAGGGGAACGCAGATACGCAGTATTTT.